The text below deals with one T cell receptor beta chain. The antigen it recognizes is unknown. No base quality values were provided; no much bigger clone lies one nucleotide off. Preparation of the library involved the immunoSEQ multiplex PCR assay. For the multiplex PCR, a mixture combining 60 forward primers for TCR Vbeta segments and 13 reverse primers for TCR Jbeta segments was used. A multiplex PCR assay on genomic DNA amplified the CDR3 region of rearranged TCR beta genes. Amplified TCR beta libraries were sequenced as 87-base-pair reads on the Illumina HiSeq System. For the original study's pipeline: A later analysis tallied roughly 76 million unique TCR beta chains across the 650 to 750 repertoires, and some 10 million of those chains were shared by two or more donors. To remove PCR and sequencing errors, raw reads were error-corrected and collapsed into unique sequences using a nearest-neighbor algorithm that merged closely related sequences. To assign V, D and J gene segments, CDR3 sequences were aligned to IMGT reference sequences. For a sequence to be retained, a match of at least six nucleotides to both a V gene segment and a J gene segment was required. A rearrangement counted as productive if the CDR3 had no stop codons and remained in frame with V and J, and every other rearrangement counted as non-productive. Following IMGT convention, CDR3 was defined as the stretch from the second conserved V-encoded cysteine to the conserved J-encoded phenylalanine. The earlier analysis of about 530 of the donors excluded any sequence lacking an unambiguous match to a single V gene segment. In an earlier analysis of 450 to 750 of the donors, a V segment was called functional when productive rearrangements were above 56.7%, and segregating when the standard deviation between donors exceeded 5%. A statistical classification framework was built to diagnose cytomegalovirus status from the catalog of TCR beta chain sequences. In a later analysis, V and J genes were assigned by comparing TCR nucleotide sequences against IMGT/GENE-DB human TR gene sequences. Using the TCRdist pipeline, a later analysis assigned CDR3 sequences along with most-parsimonious VDJ recombination scenarios. In a later analysis, every TCR beta chain was defined by the combination of its CDR3 amino acid sequence and its V-gene family, and reads without a unique V-gene family were dropped. As a way to deal with suspected cross-contamination and a sequencing artifact, a later analysis dropped approximately 570 nucleotide sequences that were highly shared and had low generation probability. In a later analysis, a clonal expansion index was calculated for each public chain from normalized within-repertoire ranks of inferred template counts. In a later analysis, generation probabilities were computed with a VDJ recombination model fitted to out-of-frame rearrangements, and the resulting probabilities were checked against IGoR. A later analysis scored TCR-TCR, TCR-HLA and TCR-CMV co-occurrence with hypergeometric tests, applying a repertoire-size bias correction to TCR pairs. A later analysis estimated false discovery rates by permuting HLA or CMV assignments 20 times. In a later analysis, co-occurring TCRs were grouped using DBSCAN, and TCRdist sequence similarity was added for clustering within HLA-allele-positive subsets. For co-occurrence clustering, repertoires with fewer than 30,000 or more than 120,000 public chains were excluded, along with five repertoires with anomalous nucleotide sharing. TCRdb limited this immuneACCESS table to in-frame rearrangements with V and J called. A share of clones is missing; checked studies link under half to unresolved V genes, and the rest is unexplained. The V and J calls and clone size were taken over from that table, and D and trimming were inferred from the DNA. This sample lists approximately 190,000 clones; 82% were detected once. Clones ranked in the top ten supply roughly 0.75% of the sample.

This sample was taken from a study of cytomegalovirus exposure and HLA in healthy donors (dated by TCRdb to about 2017). Regarding the research as a whole: In an earlier analysis of 550 to 750 of the donors, roughly 300 Gb of sequence data and 117 million unique TCR beta sequences from about 179 million T cells were reported. Among 398 genotyped donors of the cohort, an average of roughly 230,000 unique TCR beta nucleotide sequences was sequenced per donor, of which about 19% were non-productive. Typing coverage varied by locus: 629-630 donors for A, B, C, DRB1 and DQB1; approximately 500 for DQA1; more than 600 for DPA1; 450 to 480 for DPB1. Donor age, sex, ethnicity and CMV serostatus were compiled alongside the repertoire data. An earlier analysis of roughly 580 of the donors used high-throughput TCR beta sequencing to judge whether each TCR beta V gene segment behaved as functional or pseudogenic. An early release that covered about 600 HLA-typed donors contained around 300 gigabases of sequencing data and around 80 million unique TCR sequences. A later analysis re-analyzed previously published TCR beta repertoires from roughly 600 donors and added high-resolution HLA genotyping to study TCR occurrence patterns. All discovery cohort repertoires had been generated on a single sequencing platform. Roughly 5 DR-DQ haplotypes were handled as single units for association and clustering because linkage in the cohort was strong. High-throughput TCR immunosequencing, statistical association of individual TCRs with disease status, and machine learning were combined to predict cytomegalovirus infection status. Of the 300 to 450 genotyped donors, 75% to 85% were placed in the genetic ancestry cluster associated with self-reported Caucasian donors. The study aimed to test whether signatures of past pathogen exposure could be identified by cataloging public T cell receptors. Both class I and class II loci were covered by HLA typing, at four-digit resolution. A separate validation cohort of more than 100 different subjects was used in addition to the roughly 720-subject first cohort. A later genetic analysis took genome-wide SNP genotypes for about three fifths of the roughly 700 donors and used that subset as a discovery cohort. The study used immunosequencing to profile the T cell repertoires of some 600 subjects and linked those repertoires to cytomegalovirus serostatus. Rather than using new phenotypic data, the later analysis identified candidate immune exposures from TCR beta sequences and from how often those sequences occurred across donors.

The cohort was made up of 666 healthy bone marrow donors. At the time of sampling, every cohort member was nominally healthy, though immune exposures that went unrecorded were likely present. The donor was CMV seronegative and belonged to the group of over 300 seronegative cohort members. Each donor provided a peripheral blood sample, and peripheral blood mononuclear cells were used for TCR beta sequencing. Genomic DNA was extracted from the blood cell samples with the Qiagen DNeasy Blood Extraction Kit. Relative to germline, V is 5 bases shorter and J is 3 bases shorter, with 19 bases between their ends. The CDR3 goes from the cysteine to the phenylalanine over 16 residues. Of the read, only the CDR3 DNA is kept; its 48 bases are in frame from base 1. Taken from the germline V gene, the CDR1 and CDR2 loops are MGHRA and YSYEKL. The research as a whole found: Sequencing depth was assumed to be roughly uniform across donors in the presence/absence analyses, though that assumption may not hold. According to a later genetic analysis, donors in an Asian-associated ancestry cluster had fewer N-insertions in productive TCRs than the approximately 710-donor mean. Broadly in line with IMGT annotations, most TCR beta V segments showed up in productive rearrangements about 87% or about 30% of the time in an earlier analysis of about 500 of the donors. A few of the identified cytomegalovirus-associated TCR beta chains were confirmed in vitro to be specific for cytomegalovirus antigens. Correlated functional status among segregating V segments might be attributable to linkage disequilibrium, but an unknown experimental factor could not be ruled out. According to a later analysis, TCR association rates differed among HLA loci, with DRB1 alleles showing the most associated TCRs and HLA-C alleles showing the fewest. Because counts were too low, 15 to 20 rarely observed V segments, including chromosome 9 orphons, were excluded from the earlier analysis of 500 to 700 of the donors. Assigning TCR associations to individual alleles was difficult when HLA alleles, especially DR and DQ, strongly co-occurred. Cytomegalovirus status was reported to be diagnosed by the classifier with high specificity and sensitivity in both the original and validation cohorts. Most CMV-associated TCR beta chains appeared to be HLA-restricted in a later analysis, and the HLA associations seemed to be driven largely by CMV exposure. The sequencing pipeline was judged likely to have produced a cluster of highly shared sequence variants as a technical artifact. According to the authors, the approach could potentially be generalized to other disease states and immunological phenotypes. A later analysis associated around 16,000 TCR beta sequences with specific HLA alleles at a false discovery rate of 0.05. Several of the top co-occurrence clusters appeared to be linked to parvovirus B19, influenza, CMV and Epstein-Barr virus, according to a later analysis. The study gave a list of some 150 TCR beta chains associated with cytomegalovirus. In this cohort, only TCR beta chains were sequenced, and detectable features were limited by the absence of alpha or paired-chain data. Immune exposure information for the cohort was limited to CMV serostatus. Because the 87-base-pair reads could not distinguish some IMGT-functional V segments, including TRBV6-2 and TRBV6-3, those segments were excluded. Because HLA typing was unavailable for some donors at each locus, only the typed subset was used in association tests. Most TCR sequences were observed very rarely across donors, whereas some public TCRs were present in many individuals. A later analysis found that HLA-associated TCR beta chains were more clonally expanded and had lower generation probabilities than equally common non-associated chains. In a later genetic analysis, a missense DCLRE1C variant was associated with V-gene and J-gene trimming of TCR beta chains, and the association was replicated in an independent cohort. A further reported finding was that TCR beta sequences accurately predicted the HLA-A and HLA-B alleles for most subjects in the first cohort.

The sequenced sample was PBMCs. This receptor was identified in a woman aged 18-30 years in good health and CMV-seronegative. The chain is assembled from TRBV4-1 and TRBJ1-2, with no confident D gene call. The CDR3 reads CASSLGHPLRDYGYTF. At the DNA level, the sequence is TGCGCCAGCAGCTTAGGTCACCCCCTCCGGGACTATGGCTACACCTTC.